Listed here are 32 T cell receptor beta chains from one sample, sequenced in a study of shared clonotypes between healthy human individuals. Only CD45RO-negative cells positively selected for CCR7 counted as naive CD8 cells, so terminally differentiated effector memory CD45RA+ cells were excluded. Using immunoSEQ multiplex PCR, the repertoire was profiled, and TCRdb retains in-frame clones only, with some absent. This sample has roughly 850,000 clones, with 96% found just once. The sequencing input was naive CD8+ T cells sorted from blood. The receptor set was obtained from a man aged 30 to 39 in good health.

This clone was picked up one time. This chain links TRBV4-1 with TRBJ1-5; the match to TRBD1 covers 8 bases. Looked up from germline, CDR1 is MGHRA and CDR2 is YSYEKL. V gave up 0 bases and J gave up 5 bases; unmatched junction bases: 12. The length of the CDR3 is 18 residues. CDR3 sequence reads: CASSQDSDRADLDQPQHF. CDR3 nucleotides: TGCGCCAGCAGCCAAGACTCGGACAGGGCGGACCTAGATCAGCCCCAGCATTTT.

The V call is TRBV6-6, the J call TRBJ2-1; 9 nucleotides match TRBD1. V lost 4 bases and J lost 3; bases outside the gene matches: 4. The CDR3 runs to 15 residues. Germline assignment: CDR1 MNHNY and CDR2 SVGAGI (reference sequence). This CDR3 reads CASSSRDRVYNEQFF. DNA of the CDR3: TGTGCCAGCAGTTCCCGGGACAGGGTCTACAATGAGCAGTTCTTC.

The chain carries TRBV7-9 and TRBJ2-1; D tentatively reads TRBD1 or TRBD2 (5 bases each). The germline V gene encodes CDR1 SEHNR and CDR2 FQNEAQ (reference sequence). This CDR3 region has 15 residues. V was trimmed by 0 bases and J by 7 bases, leaving 13 bases between them. For the CDR3, the DNA is TGTGCCAGCAGCTTAGCGGCCGGGAAGGGGAATGAGCAGTTCTTC. The encoded protein is CASSLAAGKGNEQFF.

This chain connects TRBV28 to TRBJ1-1; 7 bases line up with TRBD1. The germline V gene has CDR1 MDHEN and CDR2 SYDVKM. The trim removed 5 bases at V and 1 base at J, leaving 1 base unmatched. The CDR3 is 13 amino acids. CDR3 region: CASSAGGNTEAFF. In DNA form, the CDR3 reads TGTGCCAGCAGTGCAGGGGGGAACACTGAAGCTTTCTTT. The whole variable domain, filled in from reference TRBV28 and TRBJ1-1, reads DVKVTQSSRYLVKRTGEKVFLECVQDMDHENMFWYRQDPGLGLRLIYFSYDVKMKEKGDIPEGYSVSREKKERFSLILESASTNQTSMYLCASSAGGNTEAFFGQGTRLTVV.

This clone has only a few counts. The chain employs TRBV7-9 and TRBJ1-1; TRBD1 agrees at 7 bases. The germline V gene encodes CDR1 SEHNR and CDR2 FQNEAQ (reference sequence). The CDR3 has 13 residues. V shed 3 bases, J shed 7 bases, and the junction held 5 bases outside the gene matches. The chain's CDR3 is CASSFTGTDEAFF. The CDR3 bases are TGTGCCAGCAGCTTCACCGGGACAGATGAAGCTTTCTTT.

The J gene is TRBJ2-7, the V gene TRBV7-6, with 10 bases lining up with TRBD2. Per germline, CDR1 SGHVS and CDR2 FNYEAQ. Trimming took 4 bases from V and 4 from J; bases not matched to a gene: 4. The CDR3 runs 14 residues. As DNA, the CDR3 is TGTGCCAGCAGCTCACTAGCGGGAAGATACGAGCAGTACTTC. It codes for CASSSLAGRYEQYF.

V usage is TRBV4-3 and J usage is TRBJ2-7, with D perhaps TRBD2 (5 bases). Trimming shortened V by 1 base and J by 2 bases, and 9 bases separated the two germline ends. The germline CDR1 and CDR2 sequences are LGHNA and YSLEER. The CDR3 consists of 14 residues. CDR3 in DNA: TGCGCCAGCAGCCAAGGAGACGGGACCTACGAGCAGTACTTC. This encodes CASSQGDGTYEQYF.

The chain uses TRBV11-2 and TRBJ2-4, with unresolved D. Germline CDR1 SGHAT, CDR2 FQNNGV. The V end lost 1 base, the J end lost 4 bases, and 11 bases lay between the germline ends. The CDR3 is 15 residues long. The CDR3 DNA reads as TGTGCCAGCAGCTTAGGTGTAGGAGTAAAAAACATTCAGTACTTC. Its translation is CASSLGVGVKNIQYF.

The chain carries TRBV28 and TRBJ1-5, with a weak D call TRBD1 (6 bases). The length of the CDR3 is 15 residues. The germline V gene encodes CDR1 MDHEN and CDR2 SYDVKM. The V end lost 3 bases, the J end lost 7 bases, and 16 bases lay between the germline ends. The CDR3 nucleotides read TGTGCCAGCAGTTTTTCGACAGGTGCTAAACAGCCCCAGCATTTT. Translation gives CASSFSTGAKQPQHF.

The chain recombines TRBV12-5 with TRBJ2-5; 9 positions match TRBD1. V was pared by 7 bases and J by 4 bases, with 10 bases of the junction left unmatched. CDR1 LGHNT and CDR2 FRNRAP come from the germline V gene. The CDR3 totals 15 residues. This CDR3 is CASAPSTGGRETQYF. The CDR3 nucleotides are TGTGCTAGTGCCCCATCGACAGGGGGTAGAGAGACCCAGTACTTC. Supplemented by reference TRBV12-5 and TRBJ2-5, the full variable domain reads DARVTQTPRHKVTEMGQEVTMRCQPILGHNTVFWYRQTMMQGLELLAYFRNRAPLDDSGMPKDRFSAEMPDATLATLKIQPSEPRDSAVYFCASAPSTGGRETQYFGPGTRLLVL.

Points on this clone: The sample contains more than one DNA sequence encoding this CDR3. The chain carries TRBV7-9 and TRBJ1-1; D is unclear. The CDR3 totals 12 residues. CDR1 SEHNR and CDR2 FQNEAQ come from the germline V gene (reference sequence). Trimming shortened V by 3 bases and J by 0 bases, and 2 bases separated the two germline ends. CDR3 protein: CASSLMNTEAFF. In nucleotides, the CDR3 is TGTGCCAGCAGCTTGATGAACACTGAAGCTTTCTTT.

This rearrangement joins TRBV13 to TRBJ2-1; 7 nucleotides align to TRBD2. Germline assignment: CDR1 PRHDT and CDR2 FYEKMQ (reference sequence). This CDR3 contains 14 residues. The V segment lost 2 bases and the J segment 6 bases; nucleotides outside the gene matches: 4. CDR3 residues: CASSLIPSGNEQFF. CDR3 nucleotides: TGTGCCAGCAGCTTAATCCCTAGCGGCAATGAGCAGTTCTTC.

This sequence joins TRBV9 and TRBJ2-1, with TRBD2 identical over 10 bases. Germline CDR1 SGDLS, CDR2 YYNGEE. The CDR3 covers 14 residues. Germline trimming cut 7 bases from V and 10 bases from J; bases unmatched to any gene: 11. The CDR3 region has the DNA TGTGCCAGCGGGAAGAGGCTAGCGGGAGACGAGCAGTTCTTC. It yields the protein CASGKRLAGDEQFF.

This chain uses TRBV19 with TRBJ2-2; possibly TRBD1 for D (5 bases). V was trimmed by 4 bases and J by 0 bases, leaving 9 bases between them. The CDR3 totals 15 residues. Germline assignment: CDR1 LNHDA and CDR2 SQIVND (reference sequence). The CDR3 coding sequence is TGTGCCAGTAGTAGAGACAGCGCGAACACCGGGGAGCTGTTTTTT. Translating gives CASSRDSANTGELFF.

The rearrangement uses TRBV7-6 and TRBJ2-7; D might be TRBD2 (7 bases). CDR3 length: 14 amino acids. Germline CDR1 SGHVS, CDR2 FNYEAQ. V lost 8 bases and J lost 6, with 20 bases in between. DNA for the CDR3: TGTGCCAGCTCGGGGGCGGGGGCGTCCGGCGAGCAGTACTTC. Its protein product is CASSGAGASGEQYF.

The J gene is TRBJ1-1, the V gene TRBV7-2; D remains unclear. Germline V CDR1 and CDR2: SGHTA, FQGNSA. The V and J ends lost 2 bases and 4 bases respectively, with 11 bases between them. The CDR3 extends over 14 amino acids. This CDR3 reads CASSLRWGGTEAFF. Written as DNA, the CDR3 is TGTGCCAGCAGCTTAAGGTGGGGTGGCACTGAAGCTTTCTTT.

CDR3 coding DNA: TGTGCCAGCCGGACCCCGGGACAGGGAAGAGATGAGCAGTTCTTC. Its translation is CASRTPGQGRDEQFF. The chain recombines TRBV18 with TRBJ2-1; 9 positions agree with TRBD1. Per the germline V gene, CDR1 is KGHSH and CDR2 is LQKENI. This CDR3 spans 15 amino acids. Trimming at V came to 8 bases and at J to 8 bases, leaving 13 bases not matched to a gene.

The chain is built from TRBV7-9 and TRBJ2-1; 7 nucleotides line up with TRBD2. The CDR3 extends over 17 amino acids. V lost 2 bases, J lost 6 bases, and 13 bases stayed unmatched. Looked up from germline, CDR1 is SEHNR and CDR2 is FQNEAQ (reference sequence). The CDR3 DNA reads as TGTGCCAGCAGCTTACCCCAGGGAGGGTTGGGTGGCAATGAGCAGTTCTTC. Translation: CASSLPQGGLGGNEQFF.

This chain joins TRBV13 and TRBJ2-1, with 11 nucleotides matching TRBD2. Germline CDR1 is PRHDT and CDR2 is FYEKMQ (reference sequence). V lost 4 bases to trimming and J lost 2 bases; unmatched junction nucleotides: 13. CDR3 length: 19 amino acids. In DNA form, the CDR3 reads TGTGCCAGCAGCTCCACGGGACTAGCGGCGAGGGTACCCTACAATGAGCAGTTCTTC. This translates into CASSSTGLAARVPYNEQFF.

The chain joins TRBV28 to TRBJ2-7, with 8 bases that match TRBD2. The length of the CDR3 is 16 residues. Germline-derived CDR1 and CDR2 are MDHEN and SYDVKM. After removal of 5 bases from V and 4 bases from J, the junction contained 13 bases not matched to a gene. The CDR3 is CASSPTSSGSIYEQYF. In nucleotides, the CDR3 is TGTGCCAGCAGTCCGACCTCGAGCGGGAGTATATACGAGCAGTACTTC.

CDR3 nucleotides: TGTGCCAGCAGTGAATGGGGCCCCAGGGGGCTCGGAAACACCATATATTTT. It yields the protein CASSEWGPRGLGNTIYF. The J gene is TRBJ1-3, the V gene TRBV25-1; 8 bases map to TRBD1. Germline V gives CDR1 MGHDK, CDR2 SYGVNS. V shed 1 base and J 4 bases; nucleotides not matched to a gene: 9. The CDR3 runs 17 residues.

The gene calls are TRBV10-2 and TRBJ2-3; possible D gene TRBD2, 6 bases. V lost 6 bases to trimming and J lost 4 bases, with 17 bases between them. The CDR3 sequence is 15 residues long. Looked up from germline, CDR1 is WSHSY and CDR2 is SAAADI. The CDR3 bases are TGCGCCAGCAGGGCGACTAGGATCGTTGCAGATACGCAGTATTTT. This gives the protein CASRATRIVADTQYF.

The CDR3 sequence: CASSDSGREYEQYF. DNA of the CDR3: TGTGCCAGCAGCGATAGCGGGAGAGAATACGAGCAGTACTTC. This sequence joins TRBV9 and TRBJ2-7, with 9 bases aligning to TRBD2. The CDR3 totals 14 residues. V shed 3 bases and J 4 bases; nucleotides not matched to a gene: 5. The germline V gene encodes CDR1 SGDLS and CDR2 YYNGEE.

The table lists this clone with a count of one. The CDR3 loop is CASSLLTGGPRQREQFF. The CDR3 DNA follows: TGCGCCAGCAGCTTGCTAACAGGGGGCCCCAGACAAAGGGAGCAGTTCTTC. This chain uses TRBV5-1 with TRBJ2-1, with 9 bases that match TRBD1. Germline V lookup: CDR1 SGHRS, CDR2 YFSETQ. V dropped 1 base and J dropped 10; count of bases not matched to a gene: 15. There are 17 residues in the CDR3.

This clone has only one observation. V and J are TRBV5-1 and TRBJ1-3; maybe TRBD1 (5 bases). Germline CDR1 SGHRS, CDR2 YFSETQ. This CDR3 spans 14 amino acids. V lost 1 base and J lost 1, with 6 bases in between. CDR3 sequence (DNA): TGCGCCAGCAGCTTGTCAGGGTCTGGAAACACCATATATTTT. As protein: CASSLSGSGNTIYF.

V gene TRBV4-3 combines with J gene TRBJ2-1; 8 bases align to TRBD2. CDR1 and CDR2 (germline): LGHNA, YSLEER. This CDR3 spans 14 amino acids. V shed 3 bases and J 10 bases; nucleotides not matched to a gene: 8. Written as DNA, the CDR3 is TGCGCCAGCAGCCAGTACCAAAGACTAGCGGAGCAGTTCTTC. It translates to CASSQYQRLAEQFF.

The chain carries TRBV9 and TRBJ2-2, with D hard to call. The CDR3 covers 17 residues. Trimming pared 3 bases from V and 8 bases from J, leaving 23 bases between. Germline V lookup: CDR1 SGDLS, CDR2 YYNGEE. The CDR3 loop reads CASSARETHPVTGELFF. The CDR3 DNA sequence: TGTGCCAGCAGCGCTAGAGAGACCCACCCTGTAACGGGGGAGCTGTTTTTT.

The count of this clone is one. Other DNA sequences in the same sample also yield this CDR3. V and J are TRBV27 and TRBJ1-4; the D gene is possibly TRBD1 (5 bases). The V gene's germline CDR1 is MNHEY and CDR2 SMNVEV (reference sequence). Trimming removed 1 base from V and 3 bases from J, with 6 bases in between. The CDR3 runs to 14 residues. The CDR3 region is CASSLLGANEKLFF. CDR3 DNA: TGTGCCAGCAGTTTATTGGGGGCTAATGAAAAACTGTTTTTT.

The V gene is TRBV4-3, the J gene TRBJ2-5, with 7 bases lining up with TRBD2. The CDR3 consists of 15 residues. Per germline, CDR1 LGHNA and CDR2 YSLEER. V shed 0 bases and J 1 base; nucleotides not matched to a gene: 2. CDR3 DNA sequence: TGCGCCAGCAGCCAAGATCGGGGGGTCCAAGAGACCCAGTACTTC. Translating it yields CASSQDRGVQETQYF.

V usage is TRBV16 and J usage is TRBJ2-1, with unresolved D. CDR1 and CDR2 from the germline V gene are KGHSY and FQNENV. The ends were cut back, 4 bases at V and 1 base at J, with 5 bases in the middle. This CDR3 region has 13 residues. The chain's CDR3 is CASSPSSYNEQFF. In DNA, the CDR3 is TGTGCCAGCAGCCCCTCGTCCTACAATGAGCAGTTCTTC.

The chain carries TRBV29-1 and TRBJ2-1; 11 nucleotides line up with TRBD2. J gave up 7 bases and V 3 bases, and 14 bases lay outside the gene matches. Germline V lookup: CDR1 SQVTM, CDR2 ANQGSEA. The CDR3 has 17 residues. DNA of the CDR3: TGCAGCGTTGATGATGATACTAGCGGGAGAATTTTGAATGAGCAGTTCTTC. Residues: CSVDDDTSGRILNEQFF.

The chain has TRBV6-5 and TRBJ2-1; 8 nucleotides match TRBD2. V dropped 5 bases and J dropped 5; count of bases not matched to a gene: 5. CDR1 is MNHEY and CDR2 is SVGAGI in the germline V gene. CDR3 length: 14 amino acids. The CDR3: CASSGVAGNNEQFF. The CDR3 DNA is TGTGCCAGCAGTGGGGTAGCGGGAAACAATGAGCAGTTCTTC.